Each of the 15 T cell receptor beta chains below was sequenced from the same sample in a study of post-analysis software for immune sequencing data. Study findings and constraints: TRBV segments more frequent in patients than in controls numbered roughly 5 and included TRBV5-6, TRBV5-1 and TRBV20-1.

Their antigens remain unidentified. Unique-molecular-identifier-tagged TCR beta cDNA libraries were used. TCRdb independently ran MiXCR on the PCR reads; one entry per CDR3 protein. Here the sample spans about 760,000 distinct CDR3 sequences, roughly 30% being singletons. Sequenced material: blood. The receptors come from a girl aged 5-17 years with multiple sclerosis.

The chain is built from TRBV27 and TRBJ2-3, with a weak D call TRBD2 (7 bases). Germline CDR1 MNHEY, CDR2 SMNVEV (reference sequence). Trimming left V 3 bases short and J 4 bases short, with 23 bases between. The length of the CDR3 is 18 residues. CDR3 nucleotide sequence: TGTGCCAGCAGTTTTAAACCCCCAAAGGGGGGGTGGCCAGATACGCAGTATTTT. Translation gives CASSFKPPKGGWPDTQYF.

This clonotype has only a few counts. V gene TRBV6-2 or TRBV6-3 combines with J gene TRBJ1-2; a possible D gene is TRBD1 (5 bases). This CDR3 comprises 13 residues. The V end was cut by 2 bases, the J end by 8 bases, with 12 bases between. The V gene's germline CDR1 is MNHEY and CDR2 SVGEGT. The CDR3 sequence: CASSYDSTLGYTF. The CDR3, as DNA: TGTGCCAGCAGTTACGACAGTACCCTAGGCTACACCTTC.

CDR3 in amino acids: CSARVWAPGSNQPQHF. Written as DNA, the CDR3 is TGCAGTGCTAGAGTATGGGCCCCAGGGAGCAATCAGCCCCAGCATTTT. The gene calls are TRBV20-1 and TRBJ1-5; tentatively, D is TRBD1 (5 bases). V lost 1 base, J lost 1 base, and 14 bases lay in between. CDR1 is DFQATT and CDR2 is SNEGSKA in the germline V gene (reference sequence). The CDR3 consists of 16 residues.

The chain has TRBV27 and TRBJ2-7; D possibly matches TRBD1 or TRBD2 (6 bases each). The CDR3 runs 13 residues. Trimming cost V 8 bases and J 4 bases, with 15 bases left between them. From germline, CDR1 is MNHEY and CDR2 SMNVEV (reference sequence). The CDR3 DNA follows: TGTGCCAGCCGGGGGCAGGGGCTTTACGAGCAGTACTTC. This gives the protein CASRGQGLYEQYF.

This clonotype was counted once. With a much larger clone just one base away, this may be a read error. The chain employs TRBV4-3 and TRBJ2-7, with 10 bases lining up with TRBD2. Unmatched junction bases numbered 8, after V lost 0 bases and J lost 9 bases. CDR3 size: 15 residues. Germline V CDR1 and CDR2: LGHNA, YSLEER. CDR3: CASSQDSSGRFGQYF. As DNA, the CDR3 is TGCGCCAGCAGCCAAGATTCTAGCGGGAGATTTGGGCAGTACTTC.

The chain is built from TRBV9 and TRBJ2-1; perhaps D is TRBD1 or TRBD2 (5 bases each). This CDR3 is built from 13 residues. Trimming stripped 4 bases from V and 12 bases from J, with 17 bases between. Looked up from germline, CDR1 is SGDLS and CDR2 is YYNGEE. The CDR3 DNA sequence: TGTGCCAGCAGCCAGGGACCTGCTGGAGGGCAGTTCTTC. Amino acid sequence: CASSQGPAGGQFF.

J is TRBJ2-1 and V is TRBV14; possibly TRBD1 or TRBD2 for D (5 bases each). V shed 0 bases and J shed 8 bases, with 17 bases lying between them. This CDR3 spans 16 amino acids. Germline CDR1 reads SGHDN; CDR2 reads FVKESK. The CDR3 region is CASSQDEVGPRHEQFF. CDR3 DNA sequence: TGTGCCAGCAGCCAAGATGAGGTGGGACCCCGTCATGAGCAGTTCTTC.

V and J are TRBV10-3 and TRBJ1-2; perhaps TRBD1 as D (5 bases). Germline V gene data show CDR1 as ENHRY and CDR2 as SYGVKD. The CDR3 totals 13 residues. The ends were cut back, 2 bases at V and 2 bases at J, with 6 bases in the middle. CDR3 DNA: TGTGCCATCAGTGAGGGACAAAACTATGGCTACACCTTC. The encoded protein is CAISEGQNYGYTF.

J is TRBJ2-7 and V is TRBV29-1, with a tentative D call TRBD1 (6 bases). CDR1 and CDR2 (germline): SQVTM, ANQGSEA. Trimming took 4 bases from V and 3 from J, leaving 13 bases between them. CDR3 length equals 13 residues. The CDR3 nucleotides read TGCAGCGTTGGCCGGGCACAGGGCTACGAGCAGTACTTC. Amino acids: CSVGRAQGYEQYF.

There are a few counts of this clonotype. In nucleotides, the CDR3 is TGTGCCAGCAGTTACTCGGAGGGGTCGCAGTACTTC. As protein: CASSYSEGSQYF. The chain joins TRBV6-6 to TRBJ2-7, with a tentative D call TRBD2 (6 bases). The CDR3 is made up of 12 amino acids. Per the germline V gene, CDR1 is MNHNY and CDR2 is SVGAGI (reference sequence). Trimming shortened V by 0 bases and J by 9 bases, and 9 bases separated the two germline ends.

On this clonotype: At one end the junction does not follow the germline gene, possibly because of a read error. The gene calls are TRBV14 and TRBJ2-3; D is uncertain. Germline assignment: CDR1 SGHDN and CDR2 FVKESK. The CDR3 consists of 14 residues. This chain's CDR3 is CTSSQLAVADTQYF. The CDR3 bases are TGTACCAGCAGCCAATTGGCCGTCGCAGATACGCAGTATTTT.

This sequence joins TRBV10-3 and TRBJ1-2; no firm D call. With 1 base removed from V and 8 bases from J, the gap between germline ends came to 8 bases. The germline V gene has CDR1 ENHRY and CDR2 SYGVKD. The CDR3 contains 12 residues. The CDR3 protein is CAISEFSDGYTF. CDR3 coding DNA: TGTGCCATCAGTGAGTTTTCGGACGGCTACACCTTC.

The chain employs TRBV29-1 and TRBJ1-4; D is unresolved. This CDR3 spans 13 amino acids. Trimming removed 8 bases from V and 4 bases from J, with 14 bases in between. Germline loops: CDR1 SQVTM, CDR2 ANQGSEA. In DNA, the CDR3 is TGCAGCTCGAGTGGCCCCGATAATGAAAAACTGTTTTTT. Translating gives CSSSGPDNEKLFF.

The chain combines TRBV5-5 with TRBJ2-7; 7 bases are a match to TRBD2. Germline CDR1 and CDR2: SGHKS and YYEKEE (reference sequence). CDR3 length: 16 amino acids. V lost 2 bases and J lost 4; bases outside the gene matches: 12. The CDR3 sequence: CASSLIPSDGGYEQYF. DNA of the CDR3: TGTGCCAGCAGCTTAATTCCCTCGGACGGGGGGTACGAGCAGTACTTC. Full variable domain (rest looked up from reference TRBV5-5 and TRBJ2-7): DAGVTQSPTHLIKTRGQQVTLRCSPISGHKSVSWYQQVLGQGPQFIFQYYEKEERGRGNFPDRFSARQFPNYSSELNVNALLLGDSALYLCASSLIPSDGGYEQYFGPGTRLTVT.

The genes are TRBV6-2 or TRBV6-3 and TRBJ2-7; D is ambiguous. V lost 2 bases and J lost 0, with 14 bases in between. The CDR3 has 16 residues. Per the germline V gene, CDR1 is MNHEY and CDR2 is SVGEGT. The CDR3 DNA follows: TGTGCCAGCAGTTACGGTTCCGTGGCCTTCTCCTACGAGCAGTACTTC. Amino acid sequence: CASSYGSVAFSYEQYF.